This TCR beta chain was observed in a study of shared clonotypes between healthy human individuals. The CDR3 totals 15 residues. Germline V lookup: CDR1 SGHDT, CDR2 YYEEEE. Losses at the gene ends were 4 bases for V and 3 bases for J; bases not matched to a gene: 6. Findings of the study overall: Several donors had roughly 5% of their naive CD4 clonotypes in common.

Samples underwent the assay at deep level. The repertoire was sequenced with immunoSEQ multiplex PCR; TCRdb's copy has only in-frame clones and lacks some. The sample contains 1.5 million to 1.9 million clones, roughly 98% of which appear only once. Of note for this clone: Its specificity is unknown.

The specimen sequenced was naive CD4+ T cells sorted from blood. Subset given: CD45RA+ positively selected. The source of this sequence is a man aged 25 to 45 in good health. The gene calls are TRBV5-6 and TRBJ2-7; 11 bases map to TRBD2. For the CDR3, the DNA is TGTGCCAGCAGCCGTTCCGGGACTAGCGGCTACGAGCAGTACTTC. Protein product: CASSRSGTSGYEQYF.